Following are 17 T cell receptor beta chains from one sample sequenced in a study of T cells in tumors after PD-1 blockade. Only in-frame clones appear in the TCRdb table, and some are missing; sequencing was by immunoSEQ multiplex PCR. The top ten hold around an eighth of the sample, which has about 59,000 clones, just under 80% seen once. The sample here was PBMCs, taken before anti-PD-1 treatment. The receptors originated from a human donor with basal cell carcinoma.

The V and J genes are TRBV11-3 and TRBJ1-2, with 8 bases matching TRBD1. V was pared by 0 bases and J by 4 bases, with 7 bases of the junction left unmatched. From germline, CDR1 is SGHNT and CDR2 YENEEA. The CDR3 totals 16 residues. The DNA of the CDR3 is TGTGCCAGCAGCTTAGAGCTGGCAGGGGGCCCCTATGGCTACACCTTC. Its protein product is CASSLELAGGPYGYTF.

The CDR3 DNA follows: TGTGCCAGCAGCTTAGCGCTTAATTTTCAAAGGCCCCAGCATTTT. This translates into CASSLALNFQRPQHF. The chain is built from TRBV7-2 and TRBJ1-5, with no clear D. Per germline, CDR1 SGHTA and CDR2 FQGNSA. This CDR3 spans 15 amino acids. The V end was cut by 0 bases, the J end by 9 bases, with 15 bases between.

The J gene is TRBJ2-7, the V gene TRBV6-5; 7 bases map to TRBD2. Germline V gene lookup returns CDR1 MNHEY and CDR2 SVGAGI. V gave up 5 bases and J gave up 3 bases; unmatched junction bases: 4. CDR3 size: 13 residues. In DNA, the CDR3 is TGTGCCAGCAGTCCGGGGGGAGTCTACGAGCAGTACTTC. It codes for CASSPGGVYEQYF.

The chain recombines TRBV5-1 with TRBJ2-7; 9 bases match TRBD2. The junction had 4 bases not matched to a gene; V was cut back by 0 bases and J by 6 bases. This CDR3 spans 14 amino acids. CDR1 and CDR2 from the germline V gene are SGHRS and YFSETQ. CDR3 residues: CASSLEAGGFEQYF. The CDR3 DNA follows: TGCGCCAGCAGCTTGGAAGCGGGGGGCTTCGAGCAGTACTTC.

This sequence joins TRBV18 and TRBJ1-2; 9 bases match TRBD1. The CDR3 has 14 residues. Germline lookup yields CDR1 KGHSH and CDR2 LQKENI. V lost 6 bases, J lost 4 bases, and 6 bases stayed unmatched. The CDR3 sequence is CASSSTGGGYGYTF. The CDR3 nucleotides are TGTGCCAGCTCGTCCACAGGGGGCGGCTATGGCTACACCTTC.

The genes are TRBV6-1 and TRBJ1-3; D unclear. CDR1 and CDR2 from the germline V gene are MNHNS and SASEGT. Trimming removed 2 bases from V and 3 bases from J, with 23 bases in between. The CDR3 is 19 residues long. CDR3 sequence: CASSERAGIVFFGGNTIYF. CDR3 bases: TGTGCCAGCAGTGAACGAGCGGGAATAGTGTTCTTCGGTGGAAACACCATATATTTT.

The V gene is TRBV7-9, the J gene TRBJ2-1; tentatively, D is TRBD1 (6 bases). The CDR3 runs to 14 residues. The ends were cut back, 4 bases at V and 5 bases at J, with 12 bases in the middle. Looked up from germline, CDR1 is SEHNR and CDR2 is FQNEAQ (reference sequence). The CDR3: CASSSRDTNNEQFF. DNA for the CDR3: TGTGCCAGCAGCTCCCGGGACACGAACAATGAGCAGTTCTTC.

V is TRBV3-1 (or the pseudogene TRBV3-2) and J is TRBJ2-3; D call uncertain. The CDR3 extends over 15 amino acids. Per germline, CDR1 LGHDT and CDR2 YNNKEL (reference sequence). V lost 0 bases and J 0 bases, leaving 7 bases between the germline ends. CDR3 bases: TGTGCCAGCAGCCAAGATGGGATTAGCACAGATACGCAGTATTTT. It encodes CASSQDGISTDTQYF.

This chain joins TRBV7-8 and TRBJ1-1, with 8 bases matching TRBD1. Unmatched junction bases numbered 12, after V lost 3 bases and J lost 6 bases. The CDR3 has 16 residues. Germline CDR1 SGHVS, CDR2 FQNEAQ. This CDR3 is CASSFGTSTGDPEAFF. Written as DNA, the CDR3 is TGTGCCAGCAGCTTTGGCACGTCGACAGGGGACCCTGAAGCTTTCTTT.

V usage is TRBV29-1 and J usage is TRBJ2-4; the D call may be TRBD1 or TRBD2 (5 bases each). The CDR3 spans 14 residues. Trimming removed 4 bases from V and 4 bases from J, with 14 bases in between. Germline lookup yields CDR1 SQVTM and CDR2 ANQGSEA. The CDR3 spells CSVAPGLEKNIQYF. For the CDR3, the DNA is TGCAGCGTTGCCCCGGGGCTAGAAAAAAACATTCAGTACTTC.

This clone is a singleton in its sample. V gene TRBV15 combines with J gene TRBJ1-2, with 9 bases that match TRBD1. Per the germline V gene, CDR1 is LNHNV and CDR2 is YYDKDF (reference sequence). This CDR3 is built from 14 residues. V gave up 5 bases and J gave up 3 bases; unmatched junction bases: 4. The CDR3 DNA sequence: TGTGCCACCAGCTTGGACAGGGGCGACTATGGCTACACCTTC. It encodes CATSLDRGDYGYTF.

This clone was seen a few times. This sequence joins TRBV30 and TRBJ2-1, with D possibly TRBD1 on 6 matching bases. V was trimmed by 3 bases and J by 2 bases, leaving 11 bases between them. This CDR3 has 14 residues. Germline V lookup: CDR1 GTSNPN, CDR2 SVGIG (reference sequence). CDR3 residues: CAWRSGHPYNEQFF. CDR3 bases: TGTGCCTGGAGGTCGGGACACCCCTACAATGAGCAGTTCTTC.

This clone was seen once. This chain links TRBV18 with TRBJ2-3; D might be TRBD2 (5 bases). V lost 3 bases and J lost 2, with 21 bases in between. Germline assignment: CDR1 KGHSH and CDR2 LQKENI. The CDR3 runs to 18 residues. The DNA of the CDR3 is TGTGCCAGCTCACCTTACGAGGCAGCGGCCATCGTCACAGATACGCAGTATTTT. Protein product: CASSPYEAAAIVTDTQYF.

The CDR3: CASSYGVAGADTQYF. CDR3 DNA: TGTGCCAGCAGTTACGGGGTGGCAGGGGCAGATACGCAGTATTTT. The rearrangement uses TRBV6-6 and TRBJ2-3; TRBD1 might be the D (6 bases). The germline V and J ends were trimmed by 2 bases and 4 bases, with 13 bases remaining between them. Looked up from germline, CDR1 is MNHNY and CDR2 is SVGAGI (reference sequence). The CDR3 is 15 residues long.

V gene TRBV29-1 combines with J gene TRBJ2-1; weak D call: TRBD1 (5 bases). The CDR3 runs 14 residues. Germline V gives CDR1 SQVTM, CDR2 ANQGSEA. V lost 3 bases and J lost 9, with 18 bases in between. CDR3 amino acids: CSVDKGPGPGEQFF. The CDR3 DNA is TGCAGCGTTGATAAGGGGCCAGGTCCTGGTGAGCAGTTCTTC.

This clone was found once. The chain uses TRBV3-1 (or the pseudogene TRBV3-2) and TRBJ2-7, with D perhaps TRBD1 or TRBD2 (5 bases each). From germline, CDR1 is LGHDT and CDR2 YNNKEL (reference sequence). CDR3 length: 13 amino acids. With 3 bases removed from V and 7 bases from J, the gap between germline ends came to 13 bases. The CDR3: CASSQRTRGEQYF. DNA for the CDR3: TGTGCCAGCAGCCAGCGTACTAGGGGTGAGCAGTACTTC.

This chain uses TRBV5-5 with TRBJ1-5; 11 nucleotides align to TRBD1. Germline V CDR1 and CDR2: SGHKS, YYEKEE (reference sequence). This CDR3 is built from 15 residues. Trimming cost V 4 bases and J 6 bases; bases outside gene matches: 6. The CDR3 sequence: CASSTGTGGFQPQHF. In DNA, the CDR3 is TGTGCCAGCAGCACCGGGACAGGGGGATTTCAGCCCCAGCATTTT.